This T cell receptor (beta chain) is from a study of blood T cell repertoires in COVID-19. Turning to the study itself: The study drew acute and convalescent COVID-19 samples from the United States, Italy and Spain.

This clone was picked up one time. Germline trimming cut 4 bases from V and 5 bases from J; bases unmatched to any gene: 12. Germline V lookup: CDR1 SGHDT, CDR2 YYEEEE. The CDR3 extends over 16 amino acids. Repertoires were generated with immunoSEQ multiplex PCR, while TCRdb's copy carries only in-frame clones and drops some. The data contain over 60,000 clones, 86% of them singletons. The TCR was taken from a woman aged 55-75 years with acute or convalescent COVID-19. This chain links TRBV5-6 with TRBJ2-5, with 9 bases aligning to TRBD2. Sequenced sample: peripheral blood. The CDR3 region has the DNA TGTGCCAGCAGCCAAGCTGGCGGGGGGGCCCGGGAGACCCAGTACTTC. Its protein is CASSQAGGGARETQYF.